The 29 T cell receptor beta chains below all came from one sample that was sequenced in a study of cytomegalovirus exposure and HLA in healthy donors. PCR amplification relied on 60 Vbeta primers (plus 13 Jbeta primers). Assay: immunoSEQ multiplex PCR; the TCRdb copy retains only in-frame clones and omits some. The table shows tens of thousands of clones, with roughly 84% occurring only once. The specimen was PBMCs. These receptors were taken from a man aged 25-45 years in good health and CMV-seronegative.

CDR3 protein: CASSFGTVPTTNEKLFF. The CDR3 DNA follows: TGCGCCAGCAGCTTCGGGACAGTACCTACAACTAATGAAAAACTGTTTTTT. This chain uses TRBV5-1 with TRBJ1-4, with 7 bases that match TRBD1. The CDR3 extends over 17 amino acids. Trimming at V came to 2 bases and at J to 0 bases, leaving 7 bases not matched to a gene. Germline V gene lookup returns CDR1 SGHRS and CDR2 YFSETQ.

This clone appeared a single time. The genes are TRBV27 and TRBJ1-2; 12 bases are shared with TRBD1. With V trimmed by 4 bases and J by 8 bases, 14 bases remained unmatched. CDR3 size: 17 residues. The germline CDR1 and CDR2 sequences are MNHEY and SMNVEV (reference sequence). CDR3 in DNA: TGTGCCAGCAGTTGGAGTGTCGGGACAGGGGGCGCGAGAGGCTACACCTTC. It specifies CASSWSVGTGGARGYTF.

In this sample, this clone turned up once. The chain has TRBV19 and TRBJ1-1; TRBD1 aligns across 8 bases. The J segment lost 5 bases and the V segment lost 2 bases, leaving 7 bases of the junction unmatched. Germline V lookup: CDR1 LNHDA, CDR2 SQIVND (reference sequence). This CDR3 has 15 residues. CDR3 nucleotide sequence: TGTGCCAGTAGTATAAGACAGGGGACACGAACTGAAGCTTTCTTT. This sequence encodes CASSIRQGTRTEAFF.

The CDR3 region is CASSVGGARTGELFF. CDR3 sequence (DNA): TGTGCCAGCAGCGTCGGGGGGGCACGGACCGGGGAGCTGTTTTTT. This chain links TRBV9 with TRBJ2-2, with 8 positions matching TRBD2. Losses at the gene ends were 2 bases for V and 5 bases for J; bases not matched to a gene: 5. Germline assignment: CDR1 SGDLS and CDR2 YYNGEE. The CDR3 loop spans 15 amino acids.

The chain combines TRBV9 with TRBJ2-5; tentative D call: TRBD2 (6 bases). Looked up from germline, CDR1 is SGDLS and CDR2 is YYNGEE. This CDR3 is built from 15 residues. Trimming left V 4 bases short and J 5 bases short, with 18 bases between. The CDR3 DNA is TGTGCCAGCAGCCCTTCAGGGACTGAAACGGAGACCCAGTACTTC. It is translated as CASSPSGTETETQYF.

This sequence joins TRBV7-9 and TRBJ2-3; D ambiguous. The CDR3 is 17 residues long. Germline V CDR1 and CDR2: SEHNR, FQNEAQ (reference sequence). The germline V and J ends were trimmed by 3 bases and 0 bases, with 16 bases remaining between them. The CDR3 bases are TGTGCCAGCAGCTTTTCCCCCGTTGGCAGTAGCACAGATACGCAGTATTTT. The encoded protein is CASSFSPVGSSTDTQYF.

The chain couples TRBV18 to TRBJ2-5; D is ambiguous. The CDR3 covers 13 residues. Trimming shortened V by 4 bases and J by 0 bases, and 6 bases separated the two germline ends. The germline CDR1 and CDR2 sequences are KGHSH and LQKENI. The CDR3 region is CASSLQYQETQYF. The DNA of the CDR3 is TGTGCCAGCTCACTACAGTACCAAGAGACCCAGTACTTC.

V and J are TRBV27 and TRBJ1-2; 7 nucleotides agree with TRBD1. Germline V CDR1 and CDR2: MNHEY, SMNVEV (reference sequence). This CDR3 spans 17 amino acids. The ends lost 2 bases at V and 8 bases at J; junction bases unmatched: 17. The CDR3: CASSLNPTGSDTRGYTF. CDR3 bases: TGTGCCAGCAGTTTAAATCCGACAGGGTCGGACACCCGGGGCTACACCTTC.

The V call is TRBV6-5, the J call TRBJ2-4, with 7 bases matching TRBD1. Looked up from germline, CDR1 is MNHEY and CDR2 is SVGAGI. The CDR3 spans 14 residues. J gave up 3 bases and V 9 bases, and 8 bases lay outside the gene matches. The CDR3 protein is CASRRGDSKNIQYF. CDR3 DNA: TGTGCCAGTCGGAGAGGGGACAGCAAAAACATTCAGTACTTC.

The J gene is TRBJ1-1, the V gene TRBV7-8; D is unresolved. Trimming cost V 2 bases and J 2 bases, with 12 bases left between them. Germline CDR1 is SGHVS and CDR2 is FQNEAQ. The CDR3 is 15 amino acids. In DNA form, the CDR3 reads TGTGCCAGCAGCTTATATGAGCCCCTCAACACTGAAGCTTTCTTT. Its protein product is CASSLYEPLNTEAFF.

This rearrangement joins TRBV9 to TRBJ2-5; 8 bases match TRBD1. CDR3 length: 14 residues. V shed 3 bases and J 2 bases; nucleotides not matched to a gene: 3. Germline lookup yields CDR1 SGDLS and CDR2 YYNGEE. The CDR3 reads CASSAWDRQETQYF. The CDR3 DNA follows: TGTGCCAGCAGCGCCTGGGACAGGCAAGAGACCCAGTACTTC. Filled out from reference TRBV9 and TRBJ2-5, the complete variable domain reads DSGVTQTPKHLITATGQRVTLRCSPRSGDLSVYWYQQSLDQGLQFLIQYYNGEERAKGNILERFSAQQFPDLHSELNLSSLELGDSALYFCASSAWDRQETQYFGPGTRLLVL.

This clone was found a few times. This chain connects TRBV27 to TRBJ2-7, with 9 bases that match TRBD1. The trim removed 4 bases at V and 5 bases at J, leaving 15 bases unmatched. The CDR3 totals 17 residues. Per germline, CDR1 MNHEY and CDR2 SMNVEV (reference sequence). The DNA of the CDR3 is TGTGCCAGCAGTTCATCGCCCTTCGGGACAGGGAAAAACGAGCAGTACTTC. Its translation: CASSSSPFGTGKNEQYF.

CDR3 amino acids: CASNPTDRGYNQPQHF. The CDR3 nucleotides read TGTGCCAGTAACCCTACGGACAGGGGATACAATCAGCCCCAGCATTTT. J is TRBJ1-5 and V is TRBV19, with 9 bases lining up with TRBD1. Germline lookup yields CDR1 LNHDA and CDR2 SQIVND (reference sequence). V lost 7 bases to trimming and J lost 3 bases; unmatched junction nucleotides: 10. The CDR3 is 16 residues long.

The chain carries TRBV19 and TRBJ1-5, with 7 bases fitting TRBD1. The germline gives CDR1 LNHDA, CDR2 SQIVND (reference sequence). The junction had 17 bases not matched to a gene; V was cut back by 0 bases and J by 0 bases. There are 21 residues in the CDR3. The CDR3 nucleotides read TGTGCCAGTAGTATAGATCCAAAGGCAGGGGGAGATCTTAATAGCAATCAGCCCCAGCATTTT. This codes for CASSIDPKAGGDLNSNQPQHF.

The gene calls are TRBV5-8 and TRBJ1-6; D uncertain. V lost 2 bases to trimming and J lost 6 bases, with 9 bases between them. There are 14 residues in the CDR3. Germline CDR1 is SGHTS and CDR2 is YDEGEE. CDR3 DNA: TGTGCCAGCAGCTTTATCCACAGTAATTCACCCCTCCACTTT. Its translation: CASSFIHSNSPLHF. The variable domain in full, with the rest retrieved from reference TRBV5-8 and TRBJ1-6, is EAGVTQSPTHLIKTRGQQATLRCSPISGHTSVYWYQQALGLGLQFLLWYDEGEERNRGNFPPRFSGRQFPNYSSELNVNALELEDSALYLCASSFIHSNSPLHFGNGTRLTVT.

In its sample, this clone was seen once. CDR3 DNA sequence: TGTGCCAGCAGTACCCGGGACAGGGGGTCCTACGAGCAGTACTTC. It yields the protein CASSTRDRGSYEQYF. This rearrangement joins TRBV6-6 to TRBJ2-7; 11 bases line up with TRBD1. Trimming removed 5 bases from V and 1 base from J; junction bases left unmatched: 4. The CDR3 has 15 residues. Germline lookup yields CDR1 MNHNY and CDR2 SVGAGI (reference sequence).

This sequence joins TRBV9 and TRBJ2-7, with D possibly matching TRBD1 (5 bases). Trimming took 0 bases from V and 5 from J, leaving 9 bases between them. The V gene's germline CDR1 is SGDLS and CDR2 YYNGEE. CDR3 length: 13 amino acids. CDR3: CASSVAGRNEQYF. CDR3 sequence (DNA): TGTGCCAGCAGCGTAGCAGGGCGAAACGAGCAGTACTTC. The variable domain in full, completed from reference TRBV9 and TRBJ2-7, reads DSGVTQTPKHLITATGQRVTLRCSPRSGDLSVYWYQQSLDQGLQFLIQYYNGEERAKGNILERFSAQQFPDLHSELNLSSLELGDSALYFCASSVAGRNEQYFGPGTRLTVT.

This CDR3 reads CSVAQGVGNTEAFF. The CDR3, as DNA: TGCAGCGTTGCACAGGGGGTGGGAAACACTGAAGCTTTCTTT. This rearrangement joins TRBV29-1 to TRBJ1-1, with TRBD1 matching 8 bases. Germline CDR1 reads SQVTM; CDR2 reads ANQGSEA. The CDR3 runs to 14 residues. V dropped 4 bases and J dropped 2; count of bases not matched to a gene: 6.

The rearrangement uses TRBV14 and TRBJ1-1; the D gene is possibly TRBD1 (6 bases). CDR1 and CDR2 (germline): SGHDN, FVKESK. V gave up 4 bases and J gave up 5 bases, with 17 bases separating them. This CDR3 is 15 amino acids long. The DNA for the CDR3 is TGTGCCAGCAGCCCAACACGGACAGACACAACTGAAGCTTTCTTT. Protein product: CASSPTRTDTTEAFF.

Notes on this clone: The same CDR3 also results from other DNA sequences found in this sample. The rearrangement uses TRBV27 and TRBJ1-5; the D is unclear. The V and J ends lost 4 bases and 0 bases respectively, with 7 bases between them. CDR3 size: 14 residues. CDR1 is MNHEY and CDR2 is SMNVEV in the germline V gene (reference sequence). The CDR3 loop is CASSSLYSNQPQHF. CDR3 sequence (DNA): TGTGCCAGCAGTTCTCTCTATAGCAATCAGCCCCAGCATTTT.

V and J are TRBV28 and TRBJ2-1; tentative D call: TRBD2 (6 bases). V lost 0 bases to trimming and J lost 8 bases, with 11 bases between them. Germline values: CDR1 MDHEN, CDR2 SYDVKM. The CDR3 loop spans 14 amino acids. DNA of the CDR3: TGTGCCAGCAGTTTATGGCGGGGATCCTATGAGCAGTTCTTC. This codes for CASSLWRGSYEQFF.

This chain uses TRBV10-2 with TRBJ1-5; 9 bases are shared with TRBD1. Germline trimming cut 6 bases from V and 3 bases from J; bases unmatched to any gene: 3. The V gene's germline CDR1 is WSHSY and CDR2 SAAADI. The CDR3 covers 14 residues. CDR3: CASRGTGNNQPQHF. The CDR3 bases are TGCGCCAGCAGAGGGACAGGGAACAATCAGCCCCAGCATTTT.

V usage is TRBV5-1 and J usage is TRBJ1-4; unclear D gene. The CDR3 runs 18 residues. In germline, CDR1 is SGHRS, CDR2 YFSETQ. V was shortened by 1 base and J by 0 bases, with 16 bases between the two germline ends. This chain's CDR3 is CASSLRSLGSATNEKLFF. The CDR3, as DNA: TGCGCCAGCAGCTTGCGGTCCCTCGGGTCTGCAACTAATGAAAAACTGTTTTTT.

This clone occurred once. The chain links TRBV10-1 to TRBJ1-1; 7 bases are a match to TRBD1. The CDR3 sequence is 17 residues long. Germline lookup yields CDR1 WNHNN and CDR2 SYGVQD (reference sequence). V gave up 0 bases and J gave up 0 bases; unmatched junction bases: 7. CDR3 protein: CASSESRDSNLNTEAFF. The CDR3 nucleotides read TGCGCCAGCAGTGAGTCCCGGGACAGTAATCTGAACACTGAAGCTTTCTTT.

The chain links TRBV6-5 to TRBJ2-3; 7 bases are a match to TRBD1. CDR3 size: 15 residues. V shed 6 bases and J 0 bases; nucleotides not matched to a gene: 6. Per the germline V gene, CDR1 is MNHEY and CDR2 is SVGAGI. CDR3 bases: TGTGCCAGCAGACCGGGACAGCCAAGCACAGATACGCAGTATTTT. Translated: CASRPGQPSTDTQYF.

Judged by abundance, this clone is medium-sized. The chain uses TRBV2 and TRBJ1-1, with D possibly TRBD1 on 5 matching bases. Trimming took 7 bases from V and 2 from J, leaving 17 bases between them. The CDR3 runs 15 residues. From germline, CDR1 is SNHLY and CDR2 FYNNEI. CDR3 nucleotides: TGTGCCAGCATGCGCTTGGCAGGGCTAAACACTGAAGCTTTCTTT. Translation: CASMRLAGLNTEAFF.

V is TRBV4-2 and J is TRBJ1-2; 8 nucleotides match TRBD1. Germline V gene data show CDR1 as LGHNA and CDR2 as YNFKEQ. CDR3 length: 16 amino acids. V lost 0 bases, J lost 4 bases, and 7 bases stayed unmatched. DNA for the CDR3: TGTGCCAGCAGCCAAGATCTAGGACAGGGCGGCTATGGCTACACCTTC. Translation gives CASSQDLGQGGYGYTF.

V usage is TRBV5-1 and J usage is TRBJ1-4; the match to TRBD1 covers 8 bases. There are 16 residues in the CDR3. Germline-derived CDR1 and CDR2 are SGHRS and YFSETQ. The ends lost 4 bases at V and 4 bases at J; junction bases unmatched: 9. CDR3 sequence: CASSTSGGRDNEKLFF. CDR3 sequence (DNA): TGCGCCAGCAGCACCTCAGGGGGCAGGGATAATGAAAAACTGTTTTTT.

V and J are TRBV6-6 and TRBJ1-2; TRBD1 matches at 7 bases. CDR1 and CDR2 (germline): MNHNY, SVGAGI (reference sequence). The CDR3 contains 14 residues. V lost 6 bases, J lost 2 bases, and 6 bases stayed unmatched. The CDR3 nucleotides are TGTGCCAGCAGAAACCTGGGACAGAACTATGGCTACACCTTC. It specifies CASRNLGQNYGYTF.